This paragraph reports one T cell receptor (beta chain). Germline and junction disagree at one end, which may indicate a read error. This entry belongs to a study of blood T cells in healthy people across ages. The authors ran a second PCR of about 7 to 12 cycles using a sample-barcoded 5' primer and a J-beta primer mix. MiXCR, applied by TCRdb to the 5' RACE reads, yields one record per CDR3 protein. Among about 1.6 million distinct CDR3 sequences listed, 30% to 35% were seen once. Germline CDR1 and CDR2: SGHRS and YFSETQ. This CDR3 spans 14 amino acids. This sequence was found in a woman aged 25 to 39 in good health. Sequencing was carried out using blood. The chain recombines TRBV5-1 with TRBJ2-5, with unresolved D. The J call is uncertain, as TRBJ2-7 better fits the DNA end. This CDR3 is CASSKRVSSHEQYF. The CDR3 coding sequence is TGCGCCAGCAGCAAAAGGGTGAGCTCCCACGAGCAGTACTTC.